This TCR beta chain was sequenced for a study of blood T cells in healthy people across ages. The CDR3 has 15 amino acids. This clonotype has only a few counts. Relative to the germline gene, one junction end is altered; a read error may explain this. Combining a sample-barcoded 5' primer with a J-beta primer mix, a second PCR ran for roughly 7 to 12 cycles. TCRdb reprocessed the 5' RACE reads via MiXCR and lists one record per CDR3 protein. The table includes 1.5 million to 2 million distinct CDR3 sequences, roughly 32% detected once. The chain combines TRBV12-3 or TRBV12-4 with TRBJ2-3; tentatively, D is TRBD2 (6 bases). The material sequenced was blood. This receptor was obtained from a woman in her 30s in good health. CDR3 sequence reads: CASSPSGLITNTQYF. The CDR3 DNA is TGTGCCAGCAGTCCCTCGGGACTGATCACAAATACGCAGTATTTT.